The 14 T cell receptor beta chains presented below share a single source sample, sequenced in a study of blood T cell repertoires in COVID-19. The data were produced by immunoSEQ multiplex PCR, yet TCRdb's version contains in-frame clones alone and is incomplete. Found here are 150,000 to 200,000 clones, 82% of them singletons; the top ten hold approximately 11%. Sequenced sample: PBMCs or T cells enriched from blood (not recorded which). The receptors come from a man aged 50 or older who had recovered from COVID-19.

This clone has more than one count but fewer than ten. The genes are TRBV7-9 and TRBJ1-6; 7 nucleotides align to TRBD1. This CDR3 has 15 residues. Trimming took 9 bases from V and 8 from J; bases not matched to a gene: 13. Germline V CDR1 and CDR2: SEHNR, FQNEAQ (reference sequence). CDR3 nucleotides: TGTGCCAGTACAGGGGCCATTGGGGGGCATTCACCCCTCCACTTT. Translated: CASTGAIGGHSPLHF.

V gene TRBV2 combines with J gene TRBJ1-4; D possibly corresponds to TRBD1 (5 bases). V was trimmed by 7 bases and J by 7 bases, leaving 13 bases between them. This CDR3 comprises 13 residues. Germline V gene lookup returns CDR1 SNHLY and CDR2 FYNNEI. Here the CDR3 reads CASINGGGEKLFF. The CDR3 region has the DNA TGTGCCAGCATCAACGGGGGGGGTGAAAAACTGTTTTTT.

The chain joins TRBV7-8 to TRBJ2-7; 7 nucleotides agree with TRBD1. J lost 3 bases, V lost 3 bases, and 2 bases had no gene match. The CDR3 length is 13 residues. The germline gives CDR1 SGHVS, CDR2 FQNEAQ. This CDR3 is CASSFDRDYEQYF. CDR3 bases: TGTGCCAGCAGCTTTGACAGGGACTACGAGCAGTACTTC.

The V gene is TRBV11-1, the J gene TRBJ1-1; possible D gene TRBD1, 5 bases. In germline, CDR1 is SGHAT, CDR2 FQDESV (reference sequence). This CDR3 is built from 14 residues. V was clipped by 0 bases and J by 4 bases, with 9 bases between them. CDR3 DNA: TGTGCCAGCAGCTTAGCGGGGCAGGGCACTGAAGCTTTCTTT. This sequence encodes CASSLAGQGTEAFF.

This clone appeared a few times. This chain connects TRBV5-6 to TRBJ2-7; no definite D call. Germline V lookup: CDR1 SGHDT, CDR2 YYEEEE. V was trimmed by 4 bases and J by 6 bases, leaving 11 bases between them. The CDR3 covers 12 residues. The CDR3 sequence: CASSAVFGEQYF. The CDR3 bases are TGTGCCAGCAGCGCCGTATTCGGCGAGCAGTACTTC.

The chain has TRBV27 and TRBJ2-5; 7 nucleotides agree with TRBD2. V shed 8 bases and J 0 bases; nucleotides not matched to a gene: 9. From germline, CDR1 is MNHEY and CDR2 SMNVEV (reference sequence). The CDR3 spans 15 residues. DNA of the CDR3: TGTGCCAGCGCCCCGGGGGGAAGTTACCAAGAGACCCAGTACTTC. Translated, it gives CASAPGGSYQETQYF.

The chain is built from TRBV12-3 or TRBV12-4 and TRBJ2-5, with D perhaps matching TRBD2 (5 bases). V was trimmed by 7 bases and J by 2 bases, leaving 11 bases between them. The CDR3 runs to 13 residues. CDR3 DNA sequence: TGTGCCAGCACACGGCGCGGGCAAGAGACCCAGTACTTC. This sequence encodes CASTRRGQETQYF.

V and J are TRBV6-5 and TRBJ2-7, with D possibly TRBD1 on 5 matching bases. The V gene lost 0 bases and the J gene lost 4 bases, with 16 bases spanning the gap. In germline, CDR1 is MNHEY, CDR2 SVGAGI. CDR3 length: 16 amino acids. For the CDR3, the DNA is TGTGCCAGCAGTTACTCGGTAGGGGCACAAAGTTACGAGCAGTACTTC. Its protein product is CASSYSVGAQSYEQYF.

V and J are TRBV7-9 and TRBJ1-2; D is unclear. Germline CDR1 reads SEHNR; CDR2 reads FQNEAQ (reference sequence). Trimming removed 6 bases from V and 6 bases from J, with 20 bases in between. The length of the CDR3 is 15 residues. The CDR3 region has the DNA TGTGCCAGCAGTCCCTACCTTGGCTCAGGCGATGGCTACACCTTC. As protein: CASSPYLGSGDGYTF. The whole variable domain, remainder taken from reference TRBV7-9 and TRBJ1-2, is DTGVSQNPRHKITKRGQNVTFRCDPISEHNRLYWYRQTLGQGPEFLTYFQNEAQLEKSRLLSDRFSAERPKGSFSTLEIQRTEQGDSAMYLCASSPYLGSGDGYTFGSGTRLTVV.

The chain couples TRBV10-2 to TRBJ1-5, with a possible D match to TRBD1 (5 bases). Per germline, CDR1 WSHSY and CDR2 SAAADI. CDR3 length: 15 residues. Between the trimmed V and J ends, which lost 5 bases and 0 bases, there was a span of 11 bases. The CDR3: CASSREGISNQPQHF. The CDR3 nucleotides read TGCGCCAGCAGTAGGGAGGGGATTAGCAATCAGCCCCAGCATTTT.

CDR3 coding DNA: TGTGCCAGCAGCTGGGGGACAGGGAGTCCAGATACGCAGTATTTT. Protein sequence: CASSWGTGSPDTQYF. The chain couples TRBV7-9 to TRBJ2-3; 9 nucleotides line up with TRBD1. The junction had 6 bases not matched to a gene; V was cut back by 4 bases and J by 4 bases. The CDR3 contains 15 residues. The V gene's germline CDR1 is SEHNR and CDR2 FQNEAQ (reference sequence).

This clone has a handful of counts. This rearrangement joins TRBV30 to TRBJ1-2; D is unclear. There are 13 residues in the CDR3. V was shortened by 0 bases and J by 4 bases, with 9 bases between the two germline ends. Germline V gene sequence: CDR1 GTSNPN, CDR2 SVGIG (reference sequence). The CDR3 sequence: CAWSVNRIYGYTF. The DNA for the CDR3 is TGTGCCTGGAGTGTAAACAGAATCTATGGCTACACCTTC.

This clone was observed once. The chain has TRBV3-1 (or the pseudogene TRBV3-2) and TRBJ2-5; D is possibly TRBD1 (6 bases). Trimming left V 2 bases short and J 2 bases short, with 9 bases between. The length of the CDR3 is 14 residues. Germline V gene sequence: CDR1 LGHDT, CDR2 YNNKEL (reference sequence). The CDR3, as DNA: TGTGCCAGCAGCCAAAACAGGGTACAAGAGACCCAGTACTTC. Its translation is CASSQNRVQETQYF.

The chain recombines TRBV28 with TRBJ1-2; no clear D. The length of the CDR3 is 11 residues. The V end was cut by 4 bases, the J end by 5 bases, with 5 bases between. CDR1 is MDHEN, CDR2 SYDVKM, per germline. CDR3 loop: CASSSLYGYTF. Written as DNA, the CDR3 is TGTGCCAGCAGTTCCCTTTATGGCTACACCTTC.